These 3 T cell receptor beta chains were all obtained from the same sample, sequenced in a study of cytomegalovirus exposure and HLA in healthy donors. In the PCR, 60 Vbeta and 13 Jbeta primers were used. Assay used: immunoSEQ multiplex PCR; TCRdb lists only in-frame clones, some missing. The data hold more than 140,000 clones, with roughly 80% observed a single time. The specimen was PBMCs. The receptors were gathered from a young man in good health and CMV-seropositive.

This rearrangement joins TRBV4-2 to TRBJ2-7; 11 nucleotides match TRBD2. With 2 bases clipped from V and 6 bases from J, the junction kept 6 bases outside the gene matches. Per the germline V gene, CDR1 is LGHNA and CDR2 is YNFKEQ. This CDR3 has 15 residues. The CDR3 coding sequence is TGTGCCAGCAGCCAATCCACTAGCGGGAGCTTCGAGCAGTACTTC. Translating gives CASSQSTSGSFEQYF.

V and J are TRBV7-2 and TRBJ1-5; maybe TRBD1 (5 bases). V was pared by 0 bases and J by 5 bases, with 14 bases between. Germline values: CDR1 SGHTA, CDR2 FQGNSA. The CDR3 length is 16 residues. In DNA, the CDR3 is TGTGCCAGCAGCTTAGCGGGGTGGCAGGGTTATCAGCCCCAGCATTTT. It translates to CASSLAGWQGYQPQHF. Based on the CDR3 plus reference TRBV7-2 and TRBJ1-5, the full variable domain is GAGVSQSPSNKVTEKGKDVELRCDPISGHTALYWYRQSLGQGLEFLIYFQGNSAPDKSGLPSDRFSAERTGGSVSTLTIQRTQQEDSAVYLCASSLAGWQGYQPQHFGDGTRLSIL.

The chain employs TRBV7-2 and TRBJ2-5; D gene unclear. TRBJ2-7 explains the end of the DNA better; the J call may be wrong. This CDR3 is 15 amino acids long. CDR1 and CDR2 (germline): SGHTA, FQGNSA. CDR3 coding DNA: TGTGCCAGCAGCTTAGACCCAGGCCCTACCTACGAGCAGTACTTC. As protein: CASSLDPGPTYEQYF.